One and the same sample provided the 8 T cell receptor beta chains below, sequenced in a study of T cells in tumors after PD-1 blockade. The table came from immunoSEQ multiplex PCR; TCRdb's copy has only in-frame clones and leaves some out. Of around 34,000 clones in the sample, approximately 73% were seen once. Specimen: PBMCs, collected after anti-PD-1 treatment. All receptors derive from a human donor with basal cell carcinoma.

The chain employs TRBV7-2 and TRBJ1-1; no reliable D call. V was pared by 2 bases and J by 3 bases, with 10 bases between. The CDR3 covers 14 residues. Germline V gene lookup returns CDR1 SGHTA and CDR2 FQGNSA. In DNA form, the CDR3 reads TGTGCCAGCAGCTTATTCGGGAAAGACACTGAAGCTTTCTTT. It encodes CASSLFGKDTEAFF. The full variable domain, in which reference TRBV7-2 and TRBJ1-1 provide the parts outside the CDR3, is GAGVSQSPSNKVTEKGKDVELRCDPISGHTALYWYRQSLGQGLEFLIYFQGNSAPDKSGLPSDRFSAERTGGSVSTLTIQRTQQEDSAVYLCASSLFGKDTEAFFGQGTRLTVV.

The J gene is TRBJ1-1, the V gene TRBV7-2, with D possibly TRBD1 on 5 matching bases. Germline CDR1 SGHTA, CDR2 FQGNSA. With 5 bases removed from V and 9 bases from J, the gap between germline ends came to 25 bases. The CDR3 runs 16 residues. The CDR3 here is CASSPNPTGTAGQAFF. The CDR3 nucleotides are TGTGCCAGCAGCCCAAACCCCACAGGCACCGCCGGTCAAGCTTTCTTT. Based on the CDR3 plus reference TRBV7-2 and TRBJ1-1, the full variable domain is GAGVSQSPSNKVTEKGKDVELRCDPISGHTALYWYRQSLGQGLEFLIYFQGNSAPDKSGLPSDRFSAERTGGSVSTLTIQRTQQEDSAVYLCASSPNPTGTAGQAFFGQGTRLTVV.

V usage is TRBV18 and J usage is TRBJ2-5, with TRBD1 as a possible D gene (6 bases). The germline CDR1 and CDR2 sequences are KGHSH and LQKENI. The V end lost 1 base, the J end lost 2 bases, and 8 bases lay between the germline ends. The CDR3 length is 14 residues. In DNA, the CDR3 is TGTGCCAGCTCACCACAGAGGGGGCAAGAGACCCAGTACTTC. Its translation: CASSPQRGQETQYF. The full variable domain, in which reference TRBV18 and TRBJ2-5 provide the parts outside the CDR3, is NAGVMQNPRHLVRRRGQEARLRCSPMKGHSHVYWYRQLPEEGLKFMVYLQKENIIDESGMPKERFSAEFPKEGPSILRIQQVVRGDSAAYFCASSPQRGQETQYFGPGTRLLVL.

This clone showed up just a few times. The J gene is TRBJ1-3, the V gene TRBV4-1; D is perhaps TRBD1 (5 bases). Germline V gene lookup returns CDR1 MGHRA and CDR2 YSYEKL. The V end was cut by 4 bases, the J end by 0 bases, with 7 bases between. The CDR3 has 14 residues. Written as DNA, the CDR3 is TGCGCCAGCAGCCGAGACAGCTCTGGAAACACCATATATTTT. Amino acids: CASSRDSSGNTIYF.

The chain combines TRBV10-3 with TRBJ2-7; 8 bases line up with TRBD1. Germline V CDR1 and CDR2: ENHRY, SYGVKD. The CDR3 covers 14 residues. Trimming at V came to 4 bases and at J to 2 bases, leaving 4 bases not matched to a gene. The CDR3 nucleotides are TGTGCCATCAGTGGGCTGACAGGGGCCTACGAGCAGTACTTC. Protein product: CAISGLTGAYEQYF.

The V and J genes are TRBV25-1 and TRBJ2-7, with 7 bases aligning to TRBD2. With V trimmed by 5 bases and J by 4 bases, 14 bases remained unmatched. This CDR3 is built from 16 residues. Germline V CDR1 and CDR2: MGHDK, SYGVNS. In DNA, the CDR3 is TGTGCCAGCAGTAATCCTAGCGGAAATACTTTTTACGAGCAGTACTTC. Translation: CASSNPSGNTFYEQYF.

The rearrangement uses TRBV24-1 and TRBJ2-5; TRBD2 agrees at 12 bases. Germline trimming cut 4 bases from V and 2 bases from J; bases unmatched to any gene: 7. Germline V CDR1 and CDR2: KGHDR, SFDVKD. The CDR3 contains 17 residues. CDR3 amino acids: CATSDRRLAGAQETQYF. The CDR3 coding sequence is TGTGCCACCAGTGACCGCCGACTAGCGGGGGCTCAAGAGACCCAGTACTTC.

This clone was observed a handful of times. CDR3 protein: CASSLDTLPYEQYF. The CDR3 DNA is TGTGCCAGCAGCTTAGACACGCTGCCCTACGAGCAGTACTTC. The V call is TRBV7-2, the J call TRBJ2-7, with D unclear. Germline CDR1 and CDR2: SGHTA and FQGNSA. This CDR3 is 14 amino acids long. Trimming cost V 1 base and J 2 bases, with 9 bases left between them.